This T cell receptor beta chain comes out of a study of shared clonotypes between healthy human individuals. The input for sorted-subset replicate PCRs was about 210 ng DNA, tens of thousands of T cell genomes. Repertoires were generated with immunoSEQ multiplex PCR, while TCRdb's copy carries only in-frame clones and drops some. Of 2 million to 2.5 million clones in the sample, under 95% were seen once. The V and J ends lost 4 bases and 1 base, in that order; junction bases with no gene match: 8. Germline CDR1 reads SGHNT; CDR2 reads YYREEE (reference sequence). The CDR3 covers 16 residues. The source of this sequence is a man aged 18 to 29 in good health. Some clones in this sample may be carry-over from other donors' samples. Material for sequencing was naive CD4+ T cells from PBMCs. Regarding subset: CD45RA+ positively selected. The genes are TRBV5-4 and TRBJ1-1, with 9 bases that match TRBD1. CDR3 protein: CASSPRDRAANTEAFF. The CDR3, as DNA: TGTGCCAGCAGCCCGAGGGACAGGGCAGCGAACACTGAAGCTTTCTTT.